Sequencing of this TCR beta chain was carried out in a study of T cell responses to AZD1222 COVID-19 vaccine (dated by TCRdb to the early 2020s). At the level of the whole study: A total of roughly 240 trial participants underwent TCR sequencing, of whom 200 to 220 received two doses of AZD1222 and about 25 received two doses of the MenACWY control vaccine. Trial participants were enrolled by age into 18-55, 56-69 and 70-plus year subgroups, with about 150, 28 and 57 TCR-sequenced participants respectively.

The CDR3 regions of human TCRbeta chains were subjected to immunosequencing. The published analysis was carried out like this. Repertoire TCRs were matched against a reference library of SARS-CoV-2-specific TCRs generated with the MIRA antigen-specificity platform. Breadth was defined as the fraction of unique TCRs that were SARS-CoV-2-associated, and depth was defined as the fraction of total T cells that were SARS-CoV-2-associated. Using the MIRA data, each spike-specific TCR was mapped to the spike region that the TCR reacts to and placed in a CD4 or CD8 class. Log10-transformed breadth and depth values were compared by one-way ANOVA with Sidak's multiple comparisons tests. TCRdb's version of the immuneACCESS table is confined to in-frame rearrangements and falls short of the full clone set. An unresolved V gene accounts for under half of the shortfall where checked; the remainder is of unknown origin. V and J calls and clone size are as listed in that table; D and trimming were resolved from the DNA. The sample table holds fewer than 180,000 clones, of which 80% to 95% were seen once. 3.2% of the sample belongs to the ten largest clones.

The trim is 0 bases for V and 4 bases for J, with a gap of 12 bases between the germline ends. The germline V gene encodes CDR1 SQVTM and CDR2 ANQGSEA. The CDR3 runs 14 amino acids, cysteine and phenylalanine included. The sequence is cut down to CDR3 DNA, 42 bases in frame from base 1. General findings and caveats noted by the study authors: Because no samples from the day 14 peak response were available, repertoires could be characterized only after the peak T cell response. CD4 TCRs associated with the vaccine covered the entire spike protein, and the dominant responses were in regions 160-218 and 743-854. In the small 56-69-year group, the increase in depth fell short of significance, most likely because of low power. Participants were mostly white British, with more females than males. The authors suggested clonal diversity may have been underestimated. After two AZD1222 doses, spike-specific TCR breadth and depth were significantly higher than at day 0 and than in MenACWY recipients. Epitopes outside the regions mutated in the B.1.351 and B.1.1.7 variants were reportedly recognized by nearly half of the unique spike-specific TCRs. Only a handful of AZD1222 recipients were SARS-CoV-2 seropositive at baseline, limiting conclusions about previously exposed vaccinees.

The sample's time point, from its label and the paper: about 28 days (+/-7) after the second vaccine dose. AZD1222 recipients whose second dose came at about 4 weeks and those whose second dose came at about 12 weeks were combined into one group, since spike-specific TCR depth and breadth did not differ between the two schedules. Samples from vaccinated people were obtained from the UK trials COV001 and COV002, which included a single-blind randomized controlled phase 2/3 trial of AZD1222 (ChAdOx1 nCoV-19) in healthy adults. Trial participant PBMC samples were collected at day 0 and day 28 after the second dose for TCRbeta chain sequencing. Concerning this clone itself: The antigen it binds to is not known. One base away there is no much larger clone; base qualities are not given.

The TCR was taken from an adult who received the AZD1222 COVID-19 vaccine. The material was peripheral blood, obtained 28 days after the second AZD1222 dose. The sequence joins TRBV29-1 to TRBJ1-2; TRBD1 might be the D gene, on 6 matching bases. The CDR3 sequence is CSVEDRGGTYGYTF. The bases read TGCAGCGTTGAAGATCGAGGGGGGACCTATGGCTACACCTTC.